The 17 T cell receptor beta chains presented below share a single source sample, sequenced in a study of blood T cells in healthy people across ages. A J-beta primer mix and a sample-barcoded 5' primer were used in a second PCR of about 7 to 12 cycles. Each CDR3 protein gets one entry after TCRdb re-called the 5' RACE reads with MiXCR. The sample yields 790,000 or so distinct CDR3 sequences, 35% to 60% seen once. The sequencing input was blood. Receptor source: an older man in good health.

The rearrangement joins TRBV5-5 to TRBJ2-1; 7 bases match TRBD2. Germline lookup yields CDR1 SGHKS and CDR2 YYEKEE (reference sequence). The CDR3 consists of 16 residues. V lost 6 bases, J lost 9 bases, and 18 bases stayed unmatched. DNA for the CDR3: TGTGCCAGCAACCCCATTAGCGGGTGGACCCGCAGTGAGCAGTTCTTC. This sequence encodes CASNPISGWTRSEQFF.

This clonotype was seen a few times. The chain recombines TRBV6-6 with TRBJ2-1; D is unresolved. Germline V gene lookup returns CDR1 MNHNY and CDR2 SVGAGI (reference sequence). With 5 bases removed from V and 4 bases from J, the gap between germline ends came to 6 bases. The CDR3 spans 12 residues. The CDR3, as DNA: TGTGCCAGCAGTCGTCCTTACAATGAGCAGTTCTTC. Residues: CASSRPYNEQFF.

CDR3 sequence: CASSLRQEGTEAFF. The CDR3 DNA reads as TGTGCCAGCAGCTTACGGCAGGAGGGCACTGAAGCTTTCTTT. The genes are TRBV7-9 and TRBJ1-1; no clear D gene. CDR1 and CDR2 (germline): SEHNR, FQNEAQ (reference sequence). The CDR3 has 14 amino acids. V was pared by 2 bases and J by 4 bases, with 11 bases between.

The chain couples TRBV12-3 or TRBV12-4 to TRBJ1-5, with 9 bases fitting TRBD1. This CDR3 contains 16 residues. V trimming: 2 bases; J trimming: 4 bases; junction bases outside the gene matches: 6. CDR3 residues: CASSLSGTGLNQPQHF. CDR3 in DNA: TGTGCCAGCAGTTTATCCGGGACAGGGCTTAATCAGCCCCAGCATTTT.

This chain uses TRBV19 with TRBJ2-1; TRBD1 aligns across 8 bases. Germline lookup yields CDR1 LNHDA and CDR2 SQIVND (reference sequence). This CDR3 spans 15 amino acids. Losses at the gene ends were 5 bases for V and 4 bases for J; bases not matched to a gene: 7. CDR3 nucleotide sequence: TGTGCCAGTAGTGTCCGGGACAGGACTTACAATGAGCAGTTCTTC. Its translation: CASSVRDRTYNEQFF.

The V and J genes are TRBV7-6 and TRBJ2-3; 12 bases match TRBD2. Losses at the gene ends were 1 base for V and 10 bases for J; bases not matched to a gene: 12. Looked up from germline, CDR1 is SGHVS and CDR2 is FNYEAQ. The CDR3 loop spans 17 amino acids. In DNA form, the CDR3 reads TGTGCCAGCAGCTTAGGAGAGACTAGCGGGAGACGCGGGGCGCAGTATTTT. Translated: CASSLGETSGRRGAQYF.

V is TRBV15 and J is TRBJ2-1, with no clear D. V lost 3 bases to trimming and J lost 2 bases, with 8 bases between them. This CDR3 spans 14 amino acids. The germline gives CDR1 LNHNV, CDR2 YYDKDF (reference sequence). CDR3 coding DNA: TGTGCCACCAGCAGCGGGTACCCCTACAATGAGCAGTTCTTC. Residues: CATSSGYPYNEQFF.

This clonotype was observed a few times. The chain couples TRBV6-6 to TRBJ2-5, with 8 bases identical to TRBD2. The CDR3 is 15 amino acids. Germline lookup yields CDR1 MNHNY and CDR2 SVGAGI (reference sequence). The ends lost 5 bases at V and 5 bases at J; junction bases unmatched: 10. The chain's CDR3 is CASSHKRELGETQYF. The CDR3 nucleotides read TGTGCCAGCAGTCACAAGCGGGAGTTGGGTGAGACCCAGTACTTC.

In its sample, this clonotype was seen a few times. At one of its ends the junction is not consistent with the germline gene, which may arise from a read error. The rearrangement links TRBV6-5 to TRBJ2-3; the D is unclear. The CDR3 totals 14 residues. CDR1 is MNHEY, CDR2 SVGAGI, per germline. In DNA, the CDR3 is TGTGCCGGCAGTTACAGTTTTGTTGAAGATACGCAGTATTTT. Translating it yields CAGSYSFVEDTQYF.

This clonotype has a handful of counts. The gene calls are TRBV10-3 and TRBJ2-5; 7 bases align to TRBD2. There are 14 residues in the CDR3. Germline CDR1 and CDR2: ENHRY and SYGVKD. Trimming cost V 3 bases and J 4 bases; bases outside gene matches: 5. The CDR3 protein is CAISEVPGGETQYF. As DNA, the CDR3 is TGTGCCATCAGTGAAGTTCCGGGGGGAGAGACCCAGTACTTC.

The chain is built from TRBV28 and TRBJ2-7, with unresolved D. Germline V CDR1 and CDR2: MDHEN, SYDVKM. CDR3 length: 13 amino acids. V was cut by 4 bases and J by 4 bases, with 11 bases left in between. CDR3: CASSSSAQYEQYF. The CDR3 bases are TGTGCCAGCAGTTCCTCCGCACAATACGAGCAGTACTTC.

The V gene is TRBV7-2, the J gene TRBJ2-7; 8 nucleotides agree with TRBD1. The CDR3 extends over 15 amino acids. V was clipped by 3 bases and J by 4 bases; unmatched bases: 8. The V gene's germline CDR1 is SGHTA and CDR2 FQGNSA. CDR3 in DNA: TGTGCCAGCAGCTTCGAGGGACAGGTCAGTTACGAGCAGTACTTC. Its protein is CASSFEGQVSYEQYF. The full variable domain, with the rest looked up from reference TRBV7-2 and TRBJ2-7, is GAGVSQSPSNKVTEKGKDVELRCDPISGHTALYWYRQSLGQGLEFLIYFQGNSAPDKSGLPSDRFSAERTGGSVSTLTIQRTQQEDSAVYLCASSFEGQVSYEQYFGPGTRLTVT.

The chain combines TRBV12-3 or TRBV12-4 with TRBJ2-1, with TRBD2 matching 11 bases. Losses at the gene ends were 7 bases for V and 5 bases for J; bases not matched to a gene: 7. The CDR3 covers 15 residues. The CDR3 here is CASTIAGGLHNEQFF. In nucleotides, the CDR3 is TGTGCCAGCACCATAGCGGGAGGGCTTCACAATGAGCAGTTCTTC.

V usage is TRBV5-6 and J usage is TRBJ2-7; D uncertain. The CDR3 sequence is 14 residues long. Germline-derived CDR1 and CDR2 are SGHDT and YYEEEE. Trimming took off 3 bases at V and 7 bases at J, with 17 bases between the two ends. This CDR3 is CASSWGTDHNEQYF. The CDR3 region has the DNA TGTGCCAGCAGCTGGGGAACTGACCACAATGAGCAGTACTTC.

The rearrangement joins TRBV7-2 to TRBJ2-3; 11 positions match TRBD1. This CDR3 is built from 17 residues. Germline V CDR1 and CDR2: SGHTA, FQGNSA. The J segment lost 3 bases and the V segment lost 4 bases, leaving 9 bases of the junction unmatched. The CDR3 region has the DNA TGTGCCAGCAGCTGGACAGGGGGCGCTCATCTGACAGATACGCAGTATTTT. It yields the protein CASSWTGGAHLTDTQYF.

This chain connects TRBV12-3 or TRBV12-4 to TRBJ1-5, with D uncertain. The germline V and J ends were trimmed by 8 bases and 7 bases, with 15 bases remaining between them. This CDR3 is built from 13 residues. The CDR3 coding sequence is TGTGCCAGCCATCGGGGAGACGGGCAGCCCCAGCATTTT. As protein: CASHRGDGQPQHF.

The chain is built from TRBV12-3 or TRBV12-4 and TRBJ2-7, with D uncertain. Deletions cut 7 bases from V and 0 bases from J, with 10 bases between. The CDR3 sequence is 13 residues long. CDR3 region: CASTLSDSYEQYF. In nucleotides, the CDR3 is TGTGCCAGCACTCTTTCCGACTCCTACGAGCAGTACTTC.